These 28 T cell receptor beta chains came from one sample sequenced in a study of cytomegalovirus exposure and HLA in healthy donors. The primer mix had 60 Vbeta and 13 Jbeta primers. Using immunoSEQ multiplex PCR, the repertoire was profiled, and TCRdb retains in-frame clones only, with some absent. There are 100,000 to 150,000 clones in the sample; 75% to 80% occur only once, and 0.75% to 0.95% lies in the top ten. What was sequenced was PBMCs. The origin of the receptors is a woman in her sixties or seventies in good health and CMV-seronegative.

The V call is TRBV18, the J call TRBJ2-1; D not certain. The V gene's germline CDR1 is KGHSH and CDR2 LQKENI. The CDR3 length is 13 residues. Trimming pared 5 bases from V and 8 bases from J, leaving 13 bases between. The CDR3 DNA follows: TGTGCCAGCTCAGCAAGCCCGGTGGATGAGCAGTTCTTC. It codes for CASSASPVDEQFF.

This sequence joins TRBV9 and TRBJ1-2; TRBD1 matches 8 bases. The germline V gene has CDR1 SGDLS and CDR2 YYNGEE. The CDR3 is 15 amino acids. J was trimmed by 0 bases and V by 0 bases; bases with no gene match: 1. The CDR3 region has the DNA TGTGCCAGCAGCGTAGGGACAGGGACTAACTATGGCTACACCTTC. This codes for CASSVGTGTNYGYTF.

The chain recombines TRBV18 with TRBJ2-5, with D perhaps TRBD1 (6 bases). The V gene lost 0 bases and the J gene lost 8 bases, with 19 bases spanning the gap. CDR1 is KGHSH and CDR2 is LQKENI in the germline V gene. There are 16 residues in the CDR3. The CDR3: CASSPPLMTGPGTQYF. The CDR3 region has the DNA TGTGCCAGCTCACCACCGTTGATGACAGGCCCTGGAACCCAGTACTTC.

This rearrangement joins TRBV15 to TRBJ1-4; D gene ambiguous. CDR1 and CDR2 from the germline V gene are LNHNV and YYDKDF (reference sequence). CDR3 length: 15 amino acids. Trimming took off 0 bases at V and 3 bases at J, with 8 bases between the two ends. CDR3 sequence: CATSRDTVANEKLFF. CDR3 coding DNA: TGTGCCACCAGCAGAGATACAGTAGCTAATGAAAAACTGTTTTTT.

This clone was counted once. The chain carries TRBV4-2 and TRBJ2-5, with 8 bases identical to TRBD2. Unmatched junction bases numbered 0, after V lost 1 base and J lost 2 bases. CDR1 and CDR2 from the germline V gene are LGHNA and YNFKEQ. The CDR3 is made up of 14 amino acids. The CDR3 nucleotides read TGTGCCAGCAGCCAAGCGGGGGGGCAAGAGACCCAGTACTTC. Translation gives CASSQAGGQETQYF.

The chain joins TRBV11-3 to TRBJ2-2; 12 nucleotides line up with TRBD2. J was trimmed by 4 bases and V by 4 bases; bases with no gene match: 7. CDR1 is SGHNT, CDR2 YENEEA, per germline. The CDR3 consists of 17 residues. The CDR3 sequence: CASSSLAGGNFTGELFF. DNA for the CDR3: TGTGCCAGCAGCTCCCTAGCGGGAGGGAACTTCACCGGGGAGCTGTTTTTT.

The chain combines TRBV7-9 with TRBJ2-3, with TRBD2 identical over 15 bases. J gave up 1 base and V 1 base, and 6 bases lay outside the gene matches. The CDR3 covers 19 residues. Germline CDR1 reads SEHNR; CDR2 reads FQNEAQ (reference sequence). CDR3 sequence (DNA): TGTGCCAGCAGCTTAGGGGGGACTAGCGGGAGGCTTGGCACAGATACGCAGTATTTT. Its translation: CASSLGGTSGRLGTDTQYF. Full variable domain (rest looked up from reference TRBV7-9 and TRBJ2-3): DTGVSQNPRHKITKRGQNVTFRCDPISEHNRLYWYRQTLGQGPEFLTYFQNEAQLEKSRLLSDRFSAERPKGSFSTLEIQRTEQGDSAMYLCASSLGGTSGRLGTDTQYFGPGTRLTVL.

The gene calls are TRBV4-1 and TRBJ1-4; D perhaps matches TRBD1 (6 bases). From germline, CDR1 is MGHRA and CDR2 YSYEKL. The CDR3 is made up of 14 amino acids. The V end lost 1 base, the J end lost 5 bases, and 8 bases lay between the germline ends. The CDR3 loop reads CASSQGQGNEKLFF. CDR3 nucleotides: TGCGCCAGCAGCCAAGGGCAGGGGAATGAAAAACTGTTTTTT.

The chain employs TRBV7-9 and TRBJ2-6; a weak D match, TRBD2 (6 bases). V shed 3 bases and J shed 10 bases, with 16 bases lying between them. The CDR3 loop spans 15 amino acids. CDR1 is SEHNR and CDR2 is FQNEAQ in the germline V gene (reference sequence). In DNA form, the CDR3 reads TGTGCCAGCAGCTTCCCCGGGGGAGCCTCGAACGTCCTGACTTTC. This translates into CASSFPGGASNVLTF. The whole variable domain, filled in from reference TRBV7-9 and TRBJ2-6, reads DTGVSQNPRHKITKRGQNVTFRCDPISEHNRLYWYRQTLGQGPEFLTYFQNEAQLEKSRLLSDRFSAERPKGSFSTLEIQRTEQGDSAMYLCASSFPGGASNVLTFGAGSRLTVL.

This clone has more than one count but fewer than ten. The chain employs TRBV29-1 and TRBJ2-7; D may be TRBD1 (5 bases). The CDR3 has 11 residues. The germline V and J ends were trimmed by 7 bases and 0 bases, with 7 bases remaining between them. Per the germline V gene, CDR1 is SQVTM and CDR2 is ANQGSEA. CDR3 loop: CSAGHSYEQYF. CDR3 nucleotide sequence: TGCAGCGCAGGACACTCCTACGAGCAGTACTTC.

This clone has just a few counts. The rearrangement uses TRBV19 and TRBJ1-1, with unresolved D. The germline V and J ends were trimmed by 7 bases and 0 bases, with 15 bases remaining between them. There are 15 residues in the CDR3. CDR1 and CDR2 (germline): LNHDA, SQIVND (reference sequence). As DNA, the CDR3 is TGTGCCAGTAAGCGTTCCGGGATAATGAACACTGAAGCTTTCTTT. Translating it yields CASKRSGIMNTEAFF.

J is TRBJ2-3 and V is TRBV7-6; a possible D gene is TRBD1 (6 bases). V was trimmed by 6 bases and J by 4 bases, leaving 14 bases between them. Germline V lookup: CDR1 SGHVS, CDR2 FNYEAQ. CDR3 length equals 14 residues. In DNA, the CDR3 is TGTGCCAGCAGTATATCAGGGGTCTCAGATACGCAGTATTTT. Translated, it gives CASSISGVSDTQYF.

The genes are TRBV19 and TRBJ1-5, with 7 bases identical to TRBD1. Germline V gene data show CDR1 as LNHDA and CDR2 as SQIVND (reference sequence). The CDR3 length is 14 residues. J was trimmed by 2 bases and V by 4 bases; bases with no gene match: 2. The CDR3 bases are TGTGCCAGTAGTAGAGGGGGCGGCAATCAGCCCCAGCATTTT. It encodes CASSRGGGNQPQHF. Full variable domain (missing parts from reference TRBV19 and TRBJ1-5): DGGITQSPKYLFRKEGQNVTLSCEQNLNHDAMYWYRQDPGQGLRLIYYSQIVNDFQKGDIAEGYSVSREKKESFPLTVTSAQKNPTAFYLCASSRGGGNQPQHFGDGTRLSIL.

The CDR3: CASQSTHPGRAGTEAFF. In DNA, the CDR3 is TGCGCCAGCCAATCGACACACCCCGGCAGGGCAGGGACTGAAGCTTTCTTT. The rearrangement links TRBV5-1 to TRBJ1-1, with a weak D call TRBD1 (5 bases). This CDR3 has 17 amino acids. Germline assignment: CDR1 SGHRS and CDR2 YFSETQ. The ends were cut back, 7 bases at V and 5 bases at J, with 27 bases in the middle.

V is TRBV19 and J is TRBJ2-7, with 10 bases aligning to TRBD2. The ends lost 6 bases at V and 3 bases at J; junction bases unmatched: 8. The CDR3 consists of 15 residues. Germline CDR1 LNHDA, CDR2 SQIVND (reference sequence). This CDR3 is CASRKSGGAHYEQYF. CDR3 nucleotide sequence: TGTGCCAGTAGGAAGAGCGGGGGGGCGCACTACGAGCAGTACTTC.

The chain joins TRBV21-1 to TRBJ2-1; the D call TRBD2 from the table was never checked on the DNA. TRBV21-1 is deemed a pseudogene. This CDR3 region has 18 residues. The CDR3 DNA reads as TGTGCCAGCAGCAAAGCGCTTTCCAGGCGGGAGGGCCCGGATGAGCAGTTCTTC. This translates into CASSKALSRREGPDEQFF.

V and J are TRBV28 and TRBJ1-5; D not certain. There are 16 residues in the CDR3. The ends were cut back, 3 bases at V and 1 base at J, with 13 bases in the middle. Germline CDR1 MDHEN, CDR2 SYDVKM. CDR3 sequence (DNA): TGTGCCAGCAGTTTGCGGGTGTGGTACAGCAATCAGCCCCAGCATTTT. Translated, it gives CASSLRVWYSNQPQHF.

This clone has just one count. V is TRBV5-6 and J is TRBJ1-6; 8 bases match TRBD1. The CDR3 totals 14 residues. Per germline, CDR1 SGHDT and CDR2 YYEEEE. Germline trimming cut 0 bases from V and 9 bases from J; bases unmatched to any gene: 2. As DNA, the CDR3 is TGTGCCAGCAGCTTGGCAGGGGGCAGTTCACCCCTCCACTTT. This translates into CASSLAGGSSPLHF.

This chain uses TRBV5-1 with TRBJ2-7; 10 bases align to TRBD1. The CDR3 runs 17 residues. The V segment lost 0 bases and the J segment 3 bases; nucleotides outside the gene matches: 9. The germline V gene encodes CDR1 SGHRS and CDR2 YFSETQ. In DNA form, the CDR3 reads TGCGCCAGCAGCTTGGGGGGCACGGGACAGGGGTACTACGAGCAGTACTTC. As protein: CASSLGGTGQGYYEQYF.

The rearrangement links TRBV9 to TRBJ1-2, with D perhaps TRBD1 (5 bases). Germline assignment: CDR1 SGDLS and CDR2 YYNGEE. V lost 3 bases and J lost 6, with 18 bases in between. CDR3 size: 15 residues. CDR3 in DNA: TGTGCCAGCAGCGCCGGGGGGAGCCCTTCCCATGGCTACACCTTC. The encoded protein is CASSAGGSPSHGYTF.

This clone was observed a few times. This chain joins TRBV7-7 and TRBJ2-5; 7 positions agree with TRBD2. Germline lookup yields CDR1 SSHAT and CDR2 FNYEAQ (reference sequence). CDR3 length: 16 residues. With V trimmed by 1 base and J by 3 bases, 8 bases remained unmatched. The CDR3 sequence is CASSLEHGTKKETQYF. The CDR3 DNA reads TGTGCCAGCAGCTTAGAGCACGGGACTAAAAAAGAGACCCAGTACTTC.

The rearrangement uses TRBV28 and TRBJ2-5; D ambiguous. V lost 5 bases and J lost 5, with 15 bases in between. The CDR3 covers 14 residues. Germline loops: CDR1 MDHEN, CDR2 SYDVKM. The CDR3 nucleotides are TGTGCCAGCAGTCTCCCGTCGCGAGCGGAGACCCAGTACTTC. The encoded protein is CASSLPSRAETQYF.

This chain links TRBV13 with TRBJ2-7, with a possible D match to TRBD2 (5 bases). The length of the CDR3 is 13 residues. The V gene's germline CDR1 is PRHDT and CDR2 FYEKMQ (reference sequence). The V end was cut by 2 bases, the J end by 3 bases, with 8 bases between. CDR3 DNA sequence: TGTGCCAGCAGCTTAAGAGGGTTCTACGAGCAGTACTTC. Its translation: CASSLRGFYEQYF.

The chain links TRBV7-3 to TRBJ2-2; D might be TRBD2 (6 bases). Trimming shortened V by 2 bases and J by 2 bases, and 12 bases separated the two germline ends. CDR1 SGHTA and CDR2 FQGTGA come from the germline V gene. This CDR3 has 16 residues. CDR3 nucleotide sequence: TGTGCCAGCAGCTTAGGAGGGGCAGATAACACCGGGGAGCTGTTTTTT. It encodes CASSLGGADNTGELFF.

The chain couples TRBV28 to TRBJ2-5; 12 nucleotides match TRBD1. The CDR3 is 15 amino acids. Germline V gene lookup returns CDR1 MDHEN and CDR2 SYDVKM. V dropped 5 bases and J dropped 4; count of bases not matched to a gene: 5. This CDR3 reads CASSPWDRGPETQYF. DNA for the CDR3: TGTGCCAGCAGTCCGTGGGACAGGGGGCCAGAGACCCAGTACTTC.

The chain carries TRBV18 and TRBJ1-6, with a possible D match to TRBD1 (5 bases). The germline V gene encodes CDR1 KGHSH and CDR2 LQKENI. This CDR3 is built from 15 residues. V was pared by 2 bases and J by 5 bases, with 10 bases between. Here the CDR3 DNA reads TGTGCCAGCTCACCAGTCGGGGGGGATAATTCACCCCTCCACTTT. Protein: CASSPVGGDNSPLHF.

This sequence joins TRBV5-1 and TRBJ2-7; 7 nucleotides align to TRBD1. The V and J ends lost 3 bases and 2 bases, in that order; junction bases with no gene match: 5. This CDR3 contains 14 residues. Germline CDR1 is SGHRS and CDR2 is YFSETQ. The CDR3 loop is CASSSAGTAYEQYF. In nucleotides, the CDR3 is TGCGCCAGCAGCTCGGCCGGGACAGCCTACGAGCAGTACTTC. Variable domain in full (rest from reference TRBV5-1 and TRBJ2-7): KAGVTQTPRYLIKTRGQQVTLSCSPISGHRSVSWYQQTPGQGLQFLFEYFSETQRNKGNFPGRFSGRQFSNSRSEMNVSTLELGDSALYLCASSSAGTAYEQYFGPGTRLTVT.

This clone was detected only once. J is TRBJ1-4 and V is TRBV6-5; D is perhaps TRBD1 (6 bases). CDR1 and CDR2 (germline): MNHEY, SVGAGI. Trimming shortened V by 2 bases and J by 5 bases, and 9 bases separated the two germline ends. The CDR3 has 14 residues. DNA of the CDR3: TGTGCCAGCAGTTACCTTGGGACAAATGAAAAACTGTTTTTT. Its protein product is CASSYLGTNEKLFF.